This T cell receptor beta chain was obtained from a study of OX40 agonist ivuxolimab in advanced cancers. Study background: Patients with hepatocellular carcinoma, melanoma, renal cell or head and neck cancer made up the dose-escalation patients. Enrollees could have had prior anti-PD-1, anti-PD-L1 or anti-CTLA-4 therapy, which around 40% had received. Whole-study results and caveats: Certain nonresponding patients likewise had low normalized T-cell clonal expansion. In general, CD8+ T cells held more expanded clones than CD4+ did, on average.

The CDR3 loop spans 14 amino acids. Deletions cut 5 bases from V and 1 base from J, with 10 bases between. Germline V lookup: CDR1 MNHEY, CDR2 SMNVEV (reference sequence). Details on this clone: What it binds is not known.

TCRdb's table, derived via immunoSEQ multiplex PCR, lists solely in-frame clones and lacks some. The sample has 25,000 to 30,000 clones, about 83% seen once. The TCR was taken from an adult with an advanced solid tumor such as melanoma, head and neck, liver or kidney cancer. The chain uses TRBV27 and TRBJ2-3, with D hard to call. This sample comprised CD4+ or CD8+ T cells sorted from blood, obtained in a trial of the OX40 agonist ivuxolimab. The CDR3 DNA reads TGTGCCAGCAGTCAGTATGGGGGCACAGATACGCAGTATTTT. Its translation is CASSQYGGTDTQYF.